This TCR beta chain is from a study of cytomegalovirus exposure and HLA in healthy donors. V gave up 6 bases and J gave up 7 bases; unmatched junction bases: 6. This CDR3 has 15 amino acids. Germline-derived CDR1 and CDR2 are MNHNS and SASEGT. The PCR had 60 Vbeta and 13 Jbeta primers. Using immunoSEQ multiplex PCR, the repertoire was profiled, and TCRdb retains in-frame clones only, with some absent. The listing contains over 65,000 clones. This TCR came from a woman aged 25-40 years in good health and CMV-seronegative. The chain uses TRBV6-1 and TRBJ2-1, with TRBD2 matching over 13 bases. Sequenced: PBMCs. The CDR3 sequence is CASRELAGGQNEQFF. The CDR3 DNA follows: TGTGCCAGCAGGGAACTAGCGGGGGGGCAGAATGAGCAGTTCTTC.